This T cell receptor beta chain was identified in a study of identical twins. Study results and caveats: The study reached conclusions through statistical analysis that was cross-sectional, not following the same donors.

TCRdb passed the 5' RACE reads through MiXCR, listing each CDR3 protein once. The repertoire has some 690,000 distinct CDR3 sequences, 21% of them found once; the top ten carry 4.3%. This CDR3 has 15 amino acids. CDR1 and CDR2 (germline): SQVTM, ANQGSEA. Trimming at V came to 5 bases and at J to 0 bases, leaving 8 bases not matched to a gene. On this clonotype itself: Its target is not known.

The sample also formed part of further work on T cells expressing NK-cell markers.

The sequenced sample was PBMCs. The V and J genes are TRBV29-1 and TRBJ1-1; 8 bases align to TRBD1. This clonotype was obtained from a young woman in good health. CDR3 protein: CSVLGQANLNTEAFF. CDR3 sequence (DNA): TGCAGCGTTCTGGGACAGGCCAATTTGAACACTGAAGCTTTCTTT.